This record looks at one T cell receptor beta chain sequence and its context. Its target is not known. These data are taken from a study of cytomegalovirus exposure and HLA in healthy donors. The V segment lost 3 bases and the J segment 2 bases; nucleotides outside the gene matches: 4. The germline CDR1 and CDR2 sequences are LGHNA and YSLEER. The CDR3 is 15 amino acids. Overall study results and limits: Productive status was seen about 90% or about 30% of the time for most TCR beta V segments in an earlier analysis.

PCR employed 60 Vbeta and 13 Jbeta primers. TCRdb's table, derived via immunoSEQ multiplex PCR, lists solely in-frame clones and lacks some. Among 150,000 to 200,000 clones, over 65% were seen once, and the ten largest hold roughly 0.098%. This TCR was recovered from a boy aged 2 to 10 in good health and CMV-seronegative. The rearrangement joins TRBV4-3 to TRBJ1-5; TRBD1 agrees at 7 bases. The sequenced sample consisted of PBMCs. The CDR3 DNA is TGCGCCAGCAGCCAGGATACAGGGGGCAATCAGCCCCAGCATTTT. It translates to CASSQDTGGNQPQHF.